The 30 T cell receptor beta chains reported below all come from one sample, sequenced in a study of blood T cell repertoires in COVID-19. Some clones are missing from TCRdb's copy, which holds only in-frame ones; the method was immunoSEQ multiplex PCR. The sample gives about 120,000 clones, roughly three quarters of which show up once; roughly 7.9% is in the top ten. Sequencing was done on a sample of peripheral blood. These receptor sequences come from a human donor in a cohort sampled during active COVID-19.

There are a few counts of this clone. The chain combines TRBV6-5 with TRBJ1-1; D gene uncertain. The V and J ends lost 0 bases and 3 bases respectively, with 8 bases between them. CDR3 length equals 14 residues. Germline CDR1 and CDR2: MNHEY and SVGAGI. This CDR3 is CASSYSESDTEAFF. CDR3 DNA: TGTGCCAGCAGTTACTCCGAATCGGACACTGAAGCTTTCTTT.

The chain is built from TRBV19 and TRBJ2-7, with a tentative D call TRBD2 (5 bases). There are 13 residues in the CDR3. V was shortened by 3 bases and J by 2 bases, with 8 bases between the two germline ends. Germline V gene lookup returns CDR1 LNHDA and CDR2 SQIVND (reference sequence). This CDR3 is CASSIAGTYEQYF. CDR3 DNA: TGTGCCAGTAGTATCGCCGGGACCTACGAGCAGTACTTC.

This clone has more than one count but fewer than ten. The V and J genes are TRBV2 and TRBJ1-1; perhaps TRBD1 as D (5 bases). Trimming cost V 5 bases and J 1 base, with 8 bases left between them. CDR1 SNHLY and CDR2 FYNNEI come from the germline V gene. The CDR3 runs to 13 residues. In nucleotides, the CDR3 is TGTGCCAGCAGTCAGACAGCGAACACTGAAGCTTTCTTT. This gives the protein CASSQTANTEAFF.

CDR3 DNA: TGTGCCAGCAGTTCTCCTACCTACGAGCAGTACTTC. Protein sequence: CASSSPTYEQYF. V is TRBV28 and J is TRBJ2-7; no definite D call. The CDR3 is 12 amino acids. The germline gives CDR1 MDHEN, CDR2 SYDVKM. The V gene lost 4 bases and the J gene lost 2 bases, with 6 bases spanning the gap.

The chain combines TRBV2 with TRBJ2-7, with 7 positions matching TRBD1. Germline V gene sequence: CDR1 SNHLY, CDR2 FYNNEI. Germline trimming cut 2 bases from V and 4 bases from J; bases unmatched to any gene: 5. There are 14 residues in the CDR3. For the CDR3, the DNA is TGTGCCAGCAGTGAACCCGGGACAGAATACGAGCAGTACTTC. It yields the protein CASSEPGTEYEQYF.

V gene TRBV30 combines with J gene TRBJ2-7; 8 positions match TRBD2. Germline V gene data show CDR1 as GTSNPN and CDR2 as SVGIG (reference sequence). Trimming cost V 2 bases and J 0 bases; bases outside gene matches: 15. The CDR3 length is 18 residues. Here the CDR3 reads CAWSTVLPRGRSSYEQYF. The CDR3 nucleotides are TGTGCCTGGAGTACGGTTCTTCCGCGCGGGAGGAGCTCCTACGAGCAGTACTTC.

The rearrangement links TRBV5-5 to TRBJ1-1; 9 nucleotides agree with TRBD1. The germline V gene has CDR1 SGHKS and CDR2 YYEKEE (reference sequence). Trimming took 3 bases from V and 4 from J; bases not matched to a gene: 1. The CDR3 covers 13 residues. The CDR3 reads CASSSGQGTEAFF. CDR3 DNA sequence: TGTGCCAGCAGCTCGGGACAGGGCACTGAAGCTTTCTTT.

This clone was recorded only once. The chain joins TRBV15 to TRBJ2-5; the match to TRBD2 covers 7 bases. Germline CDR1 reads LNHNV; CDR2 reads YYDKDF (reference sequence). The V gene end was trimmed by 1 base and the J gene end by 2 bases; junction bases not matched to a gene: 10. The CDR3 covers 17 residues. DNA for the CDR3: TGTGCCACCAGCAGAGTATGGGGGAGCGGGGCACAAGAGACCCAGTACTTC. Its protein product is CATSRVWGSGAQETQYF.

This chain joins TRBV5-3 and TRBJ2-7, with D tentatively TRBD1 (5 bases). TRBV5-3 is placed among ORFs of uncertain function. The CDR3 spans 13 residues. V dropped 4 bases and J dropped 2 bases, with 10 bases sitting between them. CDR3 region: CARSPDKTYEQYF. The CDR3 DNA reads TGTGCCAGAAGCCCGGACAAGACCTACGAGCAGTACTTC.

The V call is TRBV12-3 or TRBV12-4, the J call TRBJ1-2, with D perhaps matching TRBD1 (5 bases). Trimming took 6 bases from V and 8 from J, leaving 10 bases between them. This CDR3 is 11 amino acids long. For the CDR3, the DNA is TGTGCCAGCAGCGGGACTCTGGGCTACACCTTC. Protein: CASSGTLGYTF.

The genes are TRBV28 and TRBJ2-7; 8 bases fit TRBD1. The V and J ends lost 9 bases and 6 bases, in that order; junction bases with no gene match: 10. CDR3 length equals 13 residues. Germline CDR1 is MDHEN and CDR2 is SYDVKM. The CDR3 nucleotides are TGTGCCAGTGAATGGTCAGGGGGCAGCGAGCAGTACTTC. Translated: CASEWSGGSEQYF.

The gene calls are TRBV4-1 and TRBJ1-5; D unresolved. Germline V gene data show CDR1 as MGHRA and CDR2 as YSYEKL. The length of the CDR3 is 15 residues. V shed 4 bases and J shed 0 bases, with 10 bases lying between them. The CDR3 sequence: CASSRAGYSNQPQHF. The CDR3 coding sequence is TGCGCCAGCAGCCGGGCAGGCTATAGCAATCAGCCCCAGCATTTT.

This chain connects TRBV6-5 to TRBJ2-3; possibly TRBD1 for D (6 bases). The germline gives CDR1 MNHEY, CDR2 SVGAGI. This CDR3 contains 14 residues. V was cut by 3 bases and J by 0 bases, with 7 bases left in between. Here the CDR3 reads CASSYGQSTDTQYF. CDR3 nucleotides: TGTGCCAGCAGTTATGGACAGAGCACAGATACGCAGTATTTT.

This chain links TRBV5-1 with TRBJ2-5, with D possibly being TRBD1 (5 bases). Trimming stripped 4 bases from V and 1 base from J, with 11 bases between. Per the germline V gene, CDR1 is SGHRS and CDR2 is YFSETQ. The CDR3 covers 14 residues. CDR3 sequence: CASSRDSGQETQYF. CDR3 nucleotides: TGCGCCAGCAGCCGAGACAGTGGCCAAGAGACCCAGTACTTC.

The chain uses TRBV5-4 and TRBJ1-1; TRBD1 matches 7 bases. This CDR3 is 13 amino acids long. V lost 4 bases, J lost 5 bases, and 5 bases stayed unmatched. Germline assignment: CDR1 SGHNT and CDR2 YYREEE (reference sequence). The CDR3 sequence: CASSTRQGTEAFF. Here the CDR3 DNA reads TGTGCCAGCAGCACCCGACAGGGAACTGAAGCTTTCTTT.

V is TRBV7-9 and J is TRBJ2-7, with 11 bases that match TRBD2. Looked up from germline, CDR1 is SEHNR and CDR2 is FQNEAQ (reference sequence). The CDR3 sequence is 14 residues long. Trimming took 3 bases from V and 3 from J; bases not matched to a gene: 1. In DNA form, the CDR3 reads TGTGCCAGCAGCTTGGGACTAGCGGACTACGAGCAGTACTTC. Encoded protein: CASSLGLADYEQYF.

The rearrangement links TRBV3-1 (or the pseudogene TRBV3-2) to TRBJ1-3, with TRBD1 matching 9 bases. The germline gives CDR1 LGHDT, CDR2 YNNKEL (reference sequence). V shed 4 bases and J 5 bases; nucleotides not matched to a gene: 9. This CDR3 has 16 amino acids. The CDR3 spells CASSLGTGLFRNTIYF. CDR3 nucleotides: TGTGCCAGCAGCCTAGGGACAGGGTTGTTTCGAAACACCATATATTTT.

The chain is built from TRBV13 and TRBJ2-7; 9 bases agree with TRBD2. The CDR3 has 16 amino acids. V lost 2 bases, J lost 3 bases, and 8 bases stayed unmatched. Germline lookup yields CDR1 PRHDT and CDR2 FYEKMQ (reference sequence). CDR3 amino acids: CASSLFGLAGIYEQYF. The DNA of the CDR3 is TGTGCCAGCAGCTTATTCGGTCTAGCGGGAATCTACGAGCAGTACTTC.

The chain is built from TRBV9 and TRBJ2-7; 8 bases align to TRBD1. CDR1 is SGDLS and CDR2 is YYNGEE in the germline V gene. There are 14 residues in the CDR3. Trimming cost V 5 bases and J 2 bases; bases outside gene matches: 6. CDR3 sequence (DNA): TGTGCCAGCAGTCCCGGGACAGGTGCCTACGAGCAGTACTTC. Translating gives CASSPGTGAYEQYF.

V gene TRBV28 combines with J gene TRBJ1-2; 10 bases match TRBD1. The CDR3 covers 17 residues. The V gene end was trimmed by 7 bases and the J gene end by 5 bases; junction bases not matched to a gene: 16. Germline loops: CDR1 MDHEN, CDR2 SYDVKM. The CDR3 sequence: CASNMPGQGNGKYGYTF. The CDR3 nucleotides read TGTGCCAGCAACATGCCGGGACAGGGGAACGGAAAGTATGGCTACACCTTC.

The chain is built from TRBV5-1 and TRBJ1-4, with D possibly being TRBD1 (5 bases). There are 16 residues in the CDR3. Trimming stripped 4 bases from V and 4 bases from J, with 17 bases between. Germline CDR1 reads SGHRS; CDR2 reads YFSETQ. CDR3 sequence (DNA): TGCGCCAGCAGCATCGCGGGGGAGGCCAATAATGAAAAACTGTTTTTT. It specifies CASSIAGEANNEKLFF.

The chain carries TRBV6-5 and TRBJ1-6; TRBD1 aligns across 10 bases. The CDR3 runs 15 residues. Germline V gene lookup returns CDR1 MNHEY and CDR2 SVGAGI. Germline trimming cut 5 bases from V and 6 bases from J; bases unmatched to any gene: 4. CDR3 DNA sequence: TGTGCCAGCAGTACCGGGACAGGGGTTAATTCACCCCTCCACTTT. It encodes CASSTGTGVNSPLHF.

This clone was counted a few times. This rearrangement joins TRBV19 to TRBJ1-5; a weak D match, TRBD1 (6 bases). V gave up 5 bases and J gave up 3 bases, with 8 bases separating them. Germline assignment: CDR1 LNHDA and CDR2 SQIVND (reference sequence). This CDR3 spans 13 amino acids. The CDR3 bases are TGTGCCAGTAGTCGGACAGCCAATCAGCCCCAGCATTTT. Its translation is CASSRTANQPQHF.

This chain links TRBV24-1 with TRBJ1-1, with D hard to call. Germline-derived CDR1 and CDR2 are KGHDR and SFDVKD. With 3 bases removed from V and 7 bases from J, the gap between germline ends came to 14 bases. The CDR3 has 14 residues. CDR3 sequence reads: CATSDPRSAGEAFF. CDR3 nucleotide sequence: TGTGCCACCAGTGATCCTAGGTCGGCGGGTGAAGCTTTCTTT.

V gene TRBV14 combines with J gene TRBJ2-7; 8 bases fit TRBD1. The CDR3 is 16 residues long. V lost 4 bases to trimming and J lost 0 bases; unmatched junction nucleotides: 8. The germline V gene has CDR1 SGHDN and CDR2 FVKESK. DNA for the CDR3: TGTGCCAGCAGCCCCCGGACAGGGATTAGCTCCTACGAGCAGTACTTC. It codes for CASSPRTGISSYEQYF.

The rearrangement uses TRBV7-6 and TRBJ2-7; 13 positions match TRBD2. CDR3 length: 16 amino acids. With V trimmed by 5 bases and J by 4 bases, 8 bases remained unmatched. Germline V CDR1 and CDR2: SGHVS, FNYEAQ. The CDR3 DNA follows: TGTGCCAGCAGCAGAGGACTAGCGGGAGTGAAGTACGAGCAGTACTTC. It translates to CASSRGLAGVKYEQYF.

This clone was counted only a few times. The CDR3 DNA is TGCGCCAGCAGTGAGTCATCAGCGGGGGACCTCCCGGGGACCCAGTACTTC. As protein: CASSESSAGDLPGTQYF. The chain couples TRBV10-1 to TRBJ2-5; 8 bases map to TRBD2. From germline, CDR1 is WNHNN and CDR2 SYGVQD (reference sequence). Unmatched junction bases numbered 13, after V lost 0 bases and J lost 7 bases. CDR3 size: 17 residues.

The chain couples TRBV30 to TRBJ1-1; D remains ambiguous. The CDR3 is made up of 13 amino acids. The germline V and J ends were trimmed by 0 bases and 4 bases, with 9 bases remaining between them. The germline V gene encodes CDR1 GTSNPN and CDR2 SVGIG (reference sequence). The CDR3 DNA is TGTGCCTGGAGTGTAACCGGGAGCACTGAAGCTTTCTTT. It is translated as CAWSVTGSTEAFF.

This sequence joins TRBV27 and TRBJ1-6; 7 bases align to TRBD1. The V gene end was trimmed by 5 bases and the J gene end by 5 bases; junction bases not matched to a gene: 3. The CDR3 totals 14 residues. In germline, CDR1 is MNHEY, CDR2 SMNVEV (reference sequence). The CDR3 region has the DNA TGTGCCAGCAGTCGGGACAGCGATAATTCACCCCTCCACTTT. Its translation is CASSRDSDNSPLHF.

The chain links TRBV30 to TRBJ2-7, with 12 bases fitting TRBD2. CDR3 length equals 13 residues. The V gene's germline CDR1 is GTSNPN and CDR2 SVGIG (reference sequence). V dropped 3 bases and J dropped 3; count of bases not matched to a gene: 0. The CDR3 sequence is CAWRLAGGYEQYF. For the CDR3, the DNA is TGTGCCTGGAGACTAGCGGGAGGCTACGAGCAGTACTTC.